Below, one T cell receptor beta chain is given with its context. Its specific antigen is unknown. Base qualities are not provided; no much larger clone lies one nucleotide away. TCRbeta CDR3 regions were amplified from genomic DNA using the immunoSEQ Assay, a bias-controlled multiplex PCR. The paper's processing steps were these. The number of nucleated cells in each sample was estimated from the amplification of reference gene primers within the assay. Sequence reads were collapsed and filtered to measure the absolute abundance of every unique TCRbeta CDR3 rearrangement. Productive Simpson clonality was computed per sample as the square root of Simpson's diversity index over productive rearrangements. As stored in TCRdb, this immuneACCESS dataset retains in-frame rearrangements with V and J assigned. A fraction of the clones does not appear; measured against another copy, unresolved V genes explain less than half of the discrepancy, and the remainder lacks a known reason. V, J and clone size are taken as reported in that table, and D and trimming were inferred from the DNA itself. The sample table records roughly 230,000 clones; about 80% of these occur just once. The top ten hold about 4.2% of the sample.

Collaborating institutions collected whole blood in K2EDTA tubes following their own protocols. For TCRbeta analysis, collaborators shipped samples in one of three forms: frozen whole blood, isolated PBMCs, or DNA extracted from either of those sample types. The entry originates in a study of blood T cell repertoires in COVID-19 (dated by TCRdb to the early 2020s). Background on the whole study: Samples from collaborators originated in the United States, Italy and Spain and spanned both the acute and convalescent phases of COVID-19. Where HLA class I and class II types were available, the types were taken from metadata supplied by the sample provider, not from assay-based typing. Deeply sampled blood TCRbeta repertoires from subjects exposed to, actively infected with, or recovered from COVID-19 were included in the dataset. The repertoires were made available in a free public database intended to serve as a resource for research on the immune response to SARS-CoV-2. Sample metadata almost always included a de-identified subject ID, COVID-19 status, age in years and sex. The prospective study material was composed of cDNA or gDNA derived from T cells, B-cell-depleted T cells, or PBMCs. Samples came from the ongoing ImmuneRACE study (first 160 participants) plus 1,254 subjects from 6 global collaborators.

General study outcomes and caveats: The amount of clinical and demographic metadata varied by source and participant and was provided uncurated.

The CDR3 measures 15 amino acids from cysteine to phenylalanine. The sequence is cut down to CDR3 DNA, 45 bases in frame from base 1. CDR1 and CDR2 are read off the germline V gene (reference sequence) as GTSNPN and SVGIG. The junction shows trimming of 2 bases on V and 3 bases on J, and the gene matches do not reach 8 bases of it. The V and J genes are TRBV30 and TRBJ1-2; TRBD1 lines up with 8 middle nucleotides. The sample consisted of peripheral blood. The TCR originated in a man aged 50 to 60 with active or convalescent COVID-19. The CDR3 protein is CAWSPNPTGDYGYTF. The nucleotides read TGTGCCTGGAGTCCTAATCCGACAGGGGACTATGGCTACACCTTC.